The next 15 T cell receptor beta chains were all read from a single sample in a study of OX40 agonist ivuxolimab in advanced cancers. TCRdb's table, derived via immunoSEQ multiplex PCR, lists solely in-frame clones and lacks some. This table has fewer than 20,000 clones, roughly 85% appearing once. This material consisted of CD4+ or CD8+ T cells sorted from blood, taken in a trial of the OX40 agonist ivuxolimab. The source of these receptors is an adult with an advanced solid tumor such as melanoma, head and neck, liver or kidney cancer.

The rearrangement links TRBV7-8 to TRBJ2-1; D possibly uses TRBD1 or TRBD2 (6 bases each). Trimming took off 6 bases at V and 5 bases at J, with 14 bases between the two ends. Germline assignment: CDR1 SGHVS and CDR2 FQNEAQ. CDR3 size: 14 residues. In nucleotides, the CDR3 is TGTGCCAGCAGTCCGGGGGACATCAACAATGAGCAGTTCTTC. Residues: CASSPGDINNEQFF.

V gene TRBV5-1 combines with J gene TRBJ2-5; no clear D. The CDR3 consists of 13 residues. The V and J ends lost 2 bases and 2 bases respectively, with 7 bases between them. The germline CDR1 and CDR2 sequences are SGHRS and YFSETQ. The CDR3 is CASSFEVQETQYF. DNA for the CDR3: TGCGCCAGCAGCTTCGAGGTACAAGAGACCCAGTACTTC.

The chain is built from TRBV6-1 and TRBJ1-2; D perhaps matches TRBD1 (6 bases). The germline V gene encodes CDR1 MNHNS and CDR2 SASEGT. Trimming shortened V by 7 bases and J by 6 bases, and 18 bases separated the two germline ends. The CDR3 has 14 residues. CDR3 in DNA: TGTGCCAGCACGCAGTCCCAGGGGTCGGATGGCTACACCTTC. Protein: CASTQSQGSDGYTF.

The chain links TRBV27 to TRBJ2-1, with D possibly matching TRBD1 (5 bases). Germline V CDR1 and CDR2: MNHEY, SMNVEV (reference sequence). This CDR3 contains 17 residues. With 2 bases removed from V and 0 bases from J, the gap between germline ends came to 14 bases. CDR3 region: CASSLTGHLNSYNEQFF. CDR3 DNA sequence: TGTGCCAGCAGTTTAACAGGACACCTAAACTCCTACAATGAGCAGTTCTTC.

This clone qualifies as medium-sized. The chain has TRBV28 and TRBJ2-7; 7 nucleotides match TRBD2. The CDR3 length is 14 residues. Germline CDR1 and CDR2: MDHEN and SYDVKM. V lost 5 bases and J lost 3; bases outside the gene matches: 7. CDR3 in amino acids: CASSPLGGLYEQYF. The CDR3 nucleotides read TGTGCCAGCAGTCCTCTGGGAGGGCTCTACGAGCAGTACTTC.

The chain joins TRBV7-9 to TRBJ2-7; TRBD2 might be the D (5 bases). Deletions cut 5 bases from V and 6 bases from J, with 14 bases between. Germline CDR1 and CDR2: SEHNR and FQNEAQ (reference sequence). CDR3 size: 13 residues. The CDR3 nucleotides are TGTGCCAGCAGCCCTAACGGGGATCCCGAGCAGTACTTC. It encodes CASSPNGDPEQYF.

The chain is built from TRBV7-7 and TRBJ1-1; 7 bases are shared with TRBD1. Germline V CDR1 and CDR2: SSHAT, FNYEAQ (reference sequence). CDR3 size: 13 residues. The ends lost 4 bases at V and 6 bases at J; junction bases unmatched: 5. In DNA form, the CDR3 reads TGTGCCAGCAGCTCCAGACAGGGCTCTGAAGCTTTCTTT. This gives the protein CASSSRQGSEAFF.

The chain combines TRBV13 with TRBJ2-1; TRBD2 matches 13 bases. The CDR3 covers 16 residues. The V segment lost 5 bases and the J segment 3 bases; nucleotides outside the gene matches: 4. Germline CDR1 and CDR2: PRHDT and FYEKMQ (reference sequence). The CDR3 nucleotides are TGTGCCAGCAGCCCCCGGACTAGCGGGAGCTACAATGAGCAGTTCTTC. It encodes CASSPRTSGSYNEQFF.

This clone has only one observation. This chain joins TRBV16 and TRBJ1-1, with D perhaps matching TRBD1 (6 bases). The CDR3 runs to 16 residues. Germline V gene sequence: CDR1 KGHSY, CDR2 FQNENV. V was pared by 4 bases and J by 1 base, with 16 bases between. CDR3: CASSPPWGGRNTEAFF. CDR3 nucleotide sequence: TGTGCCAGCAGCCCCCCCTGGGGGGGGCGGAACACTGAAGCTTTCTTT.

This clone is a singleton in its sample. The CDR3 region has the DNA TGTGCCAGTAGTATGGGACAGGGGAGCTACGAGCAGTACTTC. Translating it yields CASSMGQGSYEQYF. This chain links TRBV19 with TRBJ2-7; TRBD1 matches at 10 bases. CDR1 and CDR2 from the germline V gene are LNHDA and SQIVND (reference sequence). V dropped 3 bases and J dropped 3; count of bases not matched to a gene: 2. This CDR3 is 14 amino acids long.

This chain connects TRBV29-1 to TRBJ2-5, with 7 nucleotides matching TRBD1. After removal of 7 bases from V and 1 base from J, the junction contained 9 bases not matched to a gene. This CDR3 region has 14 residues. The germline CDR1 and CDR2 sequences are SQVTM and ANQGSEA. The CDR3 loop reads CSALPWDSQETQYF. The DNA for the CDR3 is TGCAGCGCCCTACCCTGGGACAGCCAAGAGACCCAGTACTTC.

This sequence joins TRBV4-1 and TRBJ2-5; 7 nucleotides line up with TRBD2. The V segment lost 4 bases and the J segment 1 base; nucleotides outside the gene matches: 3. Germline-derived CDR1 and CDR2 are MGHRA and YSYEKL. The length of the CDR3 is 14 residues. CDR3 protein: CASSLGTTQETQYF. The CDR3 DNA sequence: TGCGCCAGCAGCCTTGGGACTACCCAAGAGACCCAGTACTTC.

The J gene is TRBJ2-5, the V gene TRBV11-1; maybe TRBD1 (6 bases). This CDR3 comprises 14 residues. Germline V CDR1 and CDR2: SGHAT, FQDESV (reference sequence). The V end lost 5 bases, the J end lost 7 bases, and 17 bases lay between the germline ends. Here the CDR3 reads CASSITGTGVTQYF. As DNA, the CDR3 is TGTGCCAGCAGCATAACAGGGACCGGGGTGACCCAGTACTTC. The whole variable domain, filled in from reference TRBV11-1 and TRBJ2-5, reads EAEVAQSPRYKITEKSQAVAFWCDPISGHATLYWYRQILGQGPELLVQFQDESVVDDSQLPKDRFSAERLKGVDSTLKIQPAELGDSAMYLCASSITGTGVTQYFGPGTRLLVL.

The chain employs TRBV5-1 and TRBJ2-1; 13 bases line up with TRBD2. CDR3 size: 17 residues. V lost 4 bases, J lost 4 bases, and 8 bases stayed unmatched. Germline loops: CDR1 SGHRS, CDR2 YFSETQ. Written as DNA, the CDR3 is TGCGCCAGCAGCCCAGGGACTAGCGGGAAAGATTACAATGAGCAGTTCTTC. Translated: CASSPGTSGKDYNEQFF.

The V gene is TRBV10-2, the J gene TRBJ2-5, with 9 bases identical to TRBD2. V lost 1 base and J lost 4; bases outside the gene matches: 4. CDR1 is WSHSY and CDR2 is SAAADI in the germline V gene. This CDR3 region has 15 residues. DNA for the CDR3: TGCGCCAGCAGTGAGTGGCCTAGCGGGGCAGAGACCCAGTACTTC. Its protein product is CASSEWPSGAETQYF.